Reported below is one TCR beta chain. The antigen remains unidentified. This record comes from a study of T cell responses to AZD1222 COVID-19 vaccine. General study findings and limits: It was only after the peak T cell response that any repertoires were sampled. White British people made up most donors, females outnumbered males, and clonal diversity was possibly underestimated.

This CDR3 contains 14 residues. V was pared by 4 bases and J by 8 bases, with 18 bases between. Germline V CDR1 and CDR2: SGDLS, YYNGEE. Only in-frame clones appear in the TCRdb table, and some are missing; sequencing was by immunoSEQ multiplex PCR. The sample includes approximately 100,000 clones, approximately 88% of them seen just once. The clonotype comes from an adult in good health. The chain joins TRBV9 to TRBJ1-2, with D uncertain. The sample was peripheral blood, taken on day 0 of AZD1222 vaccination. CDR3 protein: CASSLTLQAVGYTF. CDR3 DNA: TGTGCCAGCAGCCTCACCCTCCAGGCCGTCGGCTACACCTTC.